This paragraph reports one TCR beta chain. Method: immunoSEQ multiplex PCR; TCRdb's copy keeps in-frame clones and lacks some. The sample holds hundreds of thousands of clones, 75% to 90% seen once. This entry belongs to a study of blood T cell repertoires in COVID-19. Looking at the study overall: Whether acute or convalescent, the COVID-19 samples came from the United States, Italy and Spain.

Germline values: CDR1 PRHDT, CDR2 FYEKMQ (reference sequence). J lost 12 bases, V lost 3 bases, and 7 bases had no gene match. This CDR3 region has 12 residues. This TCR was recovered from a woman under 30 with acute or convalescent COVID-19. What was sequenced was peripheral blood. The chain combines TRBV13 with TRBJ1-2, with TRBD1 matching 7 bases. The CDR3 sequence: CASSFTGAANTF. As DNA, the CDR3 is TGTGCCAGCAGCTTCACAGGGGCTGCTAACACCTTC.